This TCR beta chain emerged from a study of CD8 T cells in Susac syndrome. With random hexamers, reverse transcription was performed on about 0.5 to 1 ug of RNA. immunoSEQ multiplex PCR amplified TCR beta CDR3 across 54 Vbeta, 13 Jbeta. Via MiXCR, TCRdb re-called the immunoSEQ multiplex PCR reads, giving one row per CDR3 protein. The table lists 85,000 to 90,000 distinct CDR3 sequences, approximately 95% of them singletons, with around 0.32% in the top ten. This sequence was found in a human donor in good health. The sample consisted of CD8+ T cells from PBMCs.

Here the CDR3 DNA reads TGCAGCGTCTCTTTACAGGGTAGGGGACTCAATGAGCAGTTCTTC. Its translation is CSVSLQGRGLNEQFF. This chain joins TRBV29-1 and TRBJ2-1, with D possibly being TRBD1 or TRBD2 (6 bases each). The ends were cut back, 6 bases at V and 6 bases at J, with 21 bases in the middle. The CDR3 is 15 amino acids. The germline V gene encodes CDR1 SQVTM and CDR2 ANQGSEA.